This TCR beta chain derives from a study of control samples from healthy donors and cancer patients. Unmatched junction bases numbered 3, after V lost 5 bases and J lost 3 bases. The germline gives CDR1 MNHNS, CDR2 SASEGT. The CDR3 spans 14 residues. Here immunoSEQ multiplex PCR was the method, and the copy in TCRdb shows in-frame clones only, minus some. The data contain about 94,000 clones, less than 95% of them seen just once; the ten biggest clones take up around 3.8%. The TCR was taken from a woman aged 18-30 years in good health. Sequencing input: blood. V usage is TRBV6-1 and J usage is TRBJ2-1; the match to TRBD1 covers 8 bases. This CDR3 reads CASSSGQGYNEQFF. CDR3 bases: TGTGCCAGCAGTAGCGGACAGGGCTACAATGAGCAGTTCTTC.